Shown below are 29 T cell receptor beta chains from a single sample sequenced in a study of shared clonotypes between healthy human individuals. Naivety among CD8 cells was defined by CD45RO negativity and positive CCR7 selection, thereby excluding terminally differentiated effector memory CD45RA+ cells. Here immunoSEQ multiplex PCR was the method, and the copy in TCRdb shows in-frame clones only, minus some. The sample carries around 2,000,000 clones, about 95% recorded once. What was sequenced was naive CD8+ T cells sorted from blood. These TCRs come from a man between 18 and 29 years old in good health.

The V gene is TRBV5-1, the J gene TRBJ2-7, with D uncertain. V dropped 2 bases and J dropped 7 bases, with 13 bases sitting between them. CDR1 is SGHRS, CDR2 YFSETQ, per germline. This CDR3 comprises 13 residues. CDR3 region: CASSLPDIPEQYF. The CDR3 nucleotides are TGCGCCAGCAGCTTACCCGACATACCGGAGCAGTACTTC. The full variable domain, completed using reference TRBV5-1 and TRBJ2-7, is KAGVTQTPRYLIKTRGQQVTLSCSPISGHRSVSWYQQTPGQGLQFLFEYFSETQRNKGNFPGRFSGRQFSNSRSEMNVSTLELGDSALYLCASSLPDIPEQYFGPGTRLTVT.

V gene TRBV6-1 combines with J gene TRBJ2-3; D gene ambiguous. Trimming took off 2 bases at V and 2 bases at J, with 14 bases between the two ends. This CDR3 has 16 residues. Germline CDR1 is MNHNS and CDR2 is SASEGT. CDR3: CASSESRASYTDTQYF. In nucleotides, the CDR3 is TGTGCCAGCAGTGAATCCCGAGCCTCCTACACAGATACGCAGTATTTT.

V gene TRBV19 combines with J gene TRBJ1-5; D is perhaps TRBD1 (5 bases). This CDR3 contains 15 residues. The germline V and J ends were trimmed by 4 bases and 4 bases, with 14 bases remaining between them. CDR1 is LNHDA, CDR2 SQIVND, per germline (reference sequence). The CDR3, as DNA: TGTGCCAGTAGTAAAGGGTTAGGGGTGAATCAGCCCCAGCATTTT. Translation: CASSKGLGVNQPQHF. The full variable domain, its missing parts supplied by reference TRBV19 and TRBJ1-5, is DGGITQSPKYLFRKEGQNVTLSCEQNLNHDAMYWYRQDPGQGLRLIYYSQIVNDFQKGDIAEGYSVSREKKESFPLTVTSAQKNPTAFYLCASSKGLGVNQPQHFGDGTRLSIL.

Concerning this clone itself: At the DNA level, this CDR3 is encoded by other sequences in the same sample as well. The V and J genes are TRBV7-9 and TRBJ2-7, with D possibly matching TRBD1 (6 bases). V was clipped by 3 bases and J by 1 base, with 10 bases between them. Per germline, CDR1 SEHNR and CDR2 FQNEAQ (reference sequence). The CDR3 spans 14 residues. Here the CDR3 reads CASSLTGSSYEQYF. The CDR3 bases are TGTGCCAGCAGCTTGACAGGTTCGTCCTACGAGCAGTACTTC.

The chain combines TRBV5-6 with TRBJ1-3; D possibly corresponds to TRBD1 (5 bases). The CDR3 has 16 residues. In germline, CDR1 is SGHDT, CDR2 YYEEEE. Trimming stripped 1 base from V and 0 bases from J, with 11 bases between. CDR3 in amino acids: CASSLWGGSSGNTIYF. CDR3 in DNA: TGTGCCAGCAGCTTGTGGGGCGGGAGCTCTGGAAACACCATATATTTT.

This rearrangement joins TRBV6-6 to TRBJ2-7; D unclear. CDR1 MNHNY and CDR2 SVGAGI come from the germline V gene (reference sequence). The V end was cut by 0 bases, the J end by 3 bases, with 12 bases between. This CDR3 spans 15 amino acids. The CDR3 here is CASSYSWAGDYEQYF. CDR3 bases: TGTGCCAGCAGTTACTCATGGGCAGGCGACTACGAGCAGTACTTC.

For this clone: Other DNA sequences within the sample encode an identical CDR3. The chain carries TRBV20-1 and TRBJ2-5; D gene ambiguous. Trimming removed 0 bases at V and 4 bases at J, with 3 bases between. The CDR3 totals 11 residues. The germline V gene has CDR1 DFQATT and CDR2 SNEGSKA (reference sequence). This CDR3 reads CSAREVETQYF. For the CDR3, the DNA is TGCAGTGCTAGAGAGGTAGAGACCCAGTACTTC.

The rearrangement uses TRBV10-2 and TRBJ2-1, with 7 positions matching TRBD1. Germline CDR1 reads WSHSY; CDR2 reads SAAADI. The CDR3 extends over 14 amino acids. Trimming removed 3 bases from V and 6 bases from J; junction bases left unmatched: 5. The DNA for the CDR3 is TGCGCCAGCAGTGAATTAACAGGGGCCAATGAGCAGTTCTTC. Protein: CASSELTGANEQFF.

This clone was seen just once. J is TRBJ2-3 and V is TRBV30; 8 bases agree with TRBD1. The CDR3 spans 14 residues. The germline V gene encodes CDR1 GTSNPN and CDR2 SVGIG (reference sequence). With V trimmed by 2 bases and J by 3 bases, 4 bases remained unmatched. CDR3 protein: CAWSFGQGTDTQYF. For the CDR3, the DNA is TGTGCCTGGAGTTTCGGACAGGGTACAGATACGCAGTATTTT.

The CDR3: CASKGWMATTEAFF. The CDR3 DNA follows: TGTGCCAGCAAGGGTTGGATGGCGACCACTGAAGCTTTCTTT. The V call is TRBV19, the J call TRBJ1-1; D not certain. The ends were cut back, 9 bases at V and 4 bases at J, with 18 bases in the middle. This CDR3 contains 14 residues. The germline CDR1 and CDR2 sequences are LNHDA and SQIVND (reference sequence).

This chain uses TRBV5-4 with TRBJ2-3; D remains unclear. This CDR3 comprises 16 residues. CDR1 and CDR2 (germline): SGHNT, YYREEE (reference sequence). Trimming took off 0 bases at V and 0 bases at J, with 11 bases between the two ends. CDR3 sequence: CASSLARADSTDTQYF. CDR3 nucleotides: TGTGCCAGCAGCTTGGCAAGGGCTGATAGCACAGATACGCAGTATTTT.

The V and J genes are TRBV10-3 and TRBJ2-7; D might be TRBD1 (6 bases). Between the trimmed V and J ends, which lost 7 bases and 4 bases, there was a span of 17 bases. CDR3 size: 14 residues. CDR1 ENHRY and CDR2 SYGVKD come from the germline V gene. The CDR3 spells CAIMGTHFGYEQYF. In nucleotides, the CDR3 is TGTGCCATCATGGGGACACATTTTGGGTACGAGCAGTACTTC.

The chain has TRBV27 and TRBJ2-1; D ambiguous. Per germline, CDR1 MNHEY and CDR2 SMNVEV (reference sequence). The V gene lost 6 bases and the J gene lost 5 bases, with 17 bases spanning the gap. This CDR3 is built from 15 residues. Here the CDR3 DNA reads TGTGCCAGCAGGACGGTATCACCGATCGACAATGAGCAGTTCTTC. This encodes CASRTVSPIDNEQFF.

The chain links TRBV25-1 to TRBJ1-2; perhaps TRBD1 as D (6 bases). Trimming pared 3 bases from V and 6 bases from J, leaving 20 bases between. This CDR3 contains 16 residues. Germline V CDR1 and CDR2: MGHDK, SYGVNS. The CDR3 sequence is CASSDVVGAGADGYTF. The CDR3 DNA follows: TGTGCCAGCAGTGATGTTGTGGGGGCGGGGGCCGATGGCTACACCTTC.

As concerns this clone: Within the sample, other DNA sequences also encode this same CDR3. J is TRBJ2-7 and V is TRBV9; 7 bases fit TRBD1. Germline lookup yields CDR1 SGDLS and CDR2 YYNGEE. The V gene end was trimmed by 3 bases and the J gene end by 2 bases; junction bases not matched to a gene: 2. The CDR3 is 13 residues long. The CDR3 sequence is CASSGDSAYEQYF. As DNA, the CDR3 is TGTGCCAGCAGCGGGGACAGTGCCTACGAGCAGTACTTC.

The CDR3 DNA reads as TGTGCCAGTAGTATAGACATATATGGACAGGCCCAAGAGACCCAGTACTTC. Translated, it gives CASSIDIYGQAQETQYF. This chain links TRBV19 with TRBJ2-5; 7 positions agree with TRBD1. J gave up 1 base and V 0 bases, and 8 bases lay outside the gene matches. The CDR3 extends over 17 amino acids. Per the germline V gene, CDR1 is LNHDA and CDR2 is SQIVND (reference sequence).

Worth noting for this clone: At the DNA level, this CDR3 is encoded by other sequences in the same sample as well. The chain joins TRBV5-1 to TRBJ2-3, with TRBD2 matching over 13 bases. Germline V gene lookup returns CDR1 SGHRS and CDR2 YFSETQ. The CDR3 runs 16 residues. Trimming removed 4 bases from V and 5 bases from J; junction bases left unmatched: 7. The CDR3 DNA follows: TGCGCCAGCAGCCCCGGACTAGCGGGAGAAGGAGATACGCAGTATTTT. The encoded protein is CASSPGLAGEGDTQYF.

The chain uses TRBV11-2 and TRBJ2-1, with a possible D match to TRBD2 (6 bases). This CDR3 comprises 16 residues. V was cut by 1 base and J by 0 bases, with 10 bases left in between. Looked up from germline, CDR1 is SGHAT and CDR2 is FQNNGV. CDR3 amino acids: CASSLGLADSYNEQFF. CDR3 coding DNA: TGTGCCAGCAGCTTAGGTTTAGCGGACTCCTACAATGAGCAGTTCTTC.

The chain links TRBV10-2 to TRBJ2-1; tentatively, D is TRBD1 (5 bases). Trimming took off 0 bases at V and 0 bases at J, with 12 bases between the two ends. The germline gives CDR1 WSHSY, CDR2 SAAADI. The CDR3 has 17 residues. CDR3 DNA sequence: TGCGCCAGCAGTGAGTCGACTGGGGCGGCCTCCTACAATGAGCAGTTCTTC. Encoded protein: CASSESTGAASYNEQFF.

This sequence joins TRBV9 and TRBJ2-7, with a possible D match to TRBD1 (5 bases). The germline V gene encodes CDR1 SGDLS and CDR2 YYNGEE. Trimming cost V 4 bases and J 1 base, with 12 bases left between them. CDR3 length: 14 residues. The CDR3 spells CASSTTTASYEQYF. CDR3 sequence (DNA): TGTGCCAGCAGCACCACGACAGCTTCCTACGAGCAGTACTTC.

The chain links TRBV5-1 to TRBJ2-1; TRBD2 matches at 9 bases. Trimming cost V 6 bases and J 6 bases; bases outside gene matches: 10. The CDR3 is made up of 15 amino acids. Germline values: CDR1 SGHRS, CDR2 YFSETQ. CDR3 DNA: TGCGCCAGCACCTTCTCCGCGGGGGGGCGCAATGAGCAGTTCTTC. Translation: CASTFSAGGRNEQFF. Drawing the rest from reference TRBV5-1 and TRBJ2-1, the complete variable domain is KAGVTQTPRYLIKTRGQQVTLSCSPISGHRSVSWYQQTPGQGLQFLFEYFSETQRNKGNFPGRFSGRQFSNSRSEMNVSTLELGDSALYLCASTFSAGGRNEQFFGPGTRLTVL.

The CDR3 is CATGTRSGNTIYF. The DNA for the CDR3 is TGTGCCACCGGCACACGCTCTGGAAACACCATATATTTT. The rearrangement uses TRBV13 and TRBJ1-3; D is unclear. Germline V CDR1 and CDR2: PRHDT, FYEKMQ (reference sequence). Trimming removed 10 bases at V and 0 bases at J, with 10 bases between. This CDR3 comprises 13 residues.

This chain joins TRBV10-3 and TRBJ1-6; D is unclear. The germline V gene has CDR1 ENHRY and CDR2 SYGVKD. The CDR3 has 16 residues. V was shortened by 0 bases and J by 4 bases, with 10 bases between the two germline ends. This chain's CDR3 is CAISESIGGYNSPLHF. CDR3 DNA: TGTGCCATCAGTGAGTCTATCGGTGGGTATAATTCACCCCTCCACTTT.

V usage is TRBV9 and J usage is TRBJ2-3; D not certain. V lost 4 bases, J lost 0 bases, and 15 bases lay in between. This CDR3 spans 16 amino acids. The germline V gene encodes CDR1 SGDLS and CDR2 YYNGEE. For the CDR3, the DNA is TGTGCCAGCAGCCCCCTGTTTTTTTCTAGCACAGATACGCAGTATTTT. Encoded protein: CASSPLFFSSTDTQYF.

CDR3: CASSPPRASEGGELFF. The CDR3 DNA reads TGTGCCAGCAGCCCCCCCCGAGCTAGCGAGGGCGGGGAGCTGTTTTTT. The chain is built from TRBV7-9 and TRBJ2-2, with D tentatively TRBD2 (6 bases). CDR3 length: 16 amino acids. Per germline, CDR1 SEHNR and CDR2 FQNEAQ (reference sequence). V gave up 5 bases and J gave up 7 bases, with 20 bases separating them. The full variable domain, completed using reference TRBV7-9 and TRBJ2-2, is DTGVSQNPRHKITKRGQNVTFRCDPISEHNRLYWYRQTLGQGPEFLTYFQNEAQLEKSRLLSDRFSAERPKGSFSTLEIQRTEQGDSAMYLCASSPPRASEGGELFFGEGSRLTVL.

The chain combines TRBV30 with TRBJ2-1; D gene ambiguous. The CDR3 runs 14 residues. The germline V and J ends were trimmed by 4 bases and 5 bases, with 15 bases remaining between them. Germline-derived CDR1 and CDR2 are GTSNPN and SVGIG (reference sequence). The CDR3 here is CAWMSTAWDNEQFF. Written as DNA, the CDR3 is TGTGCCTGGATGAGCACCGCATGGGACAATGAGCAGTTCTTC. Using reference TRBV30 and TRBJ2-1 for the parts outside the CDR3, the full variable domain is SQTIHQWPATLVQPVGSPLSLECTVEGTSNPNLYWYRQAAGRGLQLLFYSVGIGQISSEVPQNLSASRPQDRQFILSSKKLLLSDSGFYLCAWMSTAWDNEQFFGPGTRLTVL.

This chain uses TRBV27 with TRBJ1-5; TRBD1 agrees at 7 bases. The germline gives CDR1 MNHEY, CDR2 SMNVEV (reference sequence). This CDR3 has 16 amino acids. V lost 2 bases and J lost 4; bases outside the gene matches: 8. The CDR3 coding sequence is TGTGCCAGCAGTTTAAGTTGGACAGGACTAAATCAGCCCCAGCATTTT. Amino acids: CASSLSWTGLNQPQHF.

This rearrangement joins TRBV2 to TRBJ2-3, with 13 bases that match TRBD2. V shed 5 bases and J 7 bases; nucleotides not matched to a gene: 6. Germline CDR1 reads SNHLY; CDR2 reads FYNNEI. CDR3 length equals 15 residues. The CDR3 is CASSLGLAGRNTQYF. CDR3 sequence (DNA): TGTGCCAGCAGTTTGGGACTAGCGGGAAGGAATACGCAGTATTTT.

The J gene is TRBJ1-6, the V gene TRBV7-9; D ambiguous. This CDR3 comprises 15 residues. Germline V CDR1 and CDR2: SEHNR, FQNEAQ (reference sequence). Trimming shortened V by 6 bases and J by 0 bases, and 9 bases separated the two germline ends. CDR3 loop: CASSGLSSYNSPLHF. CDR3 nucleotides: TGTGCCAGCAGTGGACTGAGCTCCTATAATTCACCCCTCCACTTT.